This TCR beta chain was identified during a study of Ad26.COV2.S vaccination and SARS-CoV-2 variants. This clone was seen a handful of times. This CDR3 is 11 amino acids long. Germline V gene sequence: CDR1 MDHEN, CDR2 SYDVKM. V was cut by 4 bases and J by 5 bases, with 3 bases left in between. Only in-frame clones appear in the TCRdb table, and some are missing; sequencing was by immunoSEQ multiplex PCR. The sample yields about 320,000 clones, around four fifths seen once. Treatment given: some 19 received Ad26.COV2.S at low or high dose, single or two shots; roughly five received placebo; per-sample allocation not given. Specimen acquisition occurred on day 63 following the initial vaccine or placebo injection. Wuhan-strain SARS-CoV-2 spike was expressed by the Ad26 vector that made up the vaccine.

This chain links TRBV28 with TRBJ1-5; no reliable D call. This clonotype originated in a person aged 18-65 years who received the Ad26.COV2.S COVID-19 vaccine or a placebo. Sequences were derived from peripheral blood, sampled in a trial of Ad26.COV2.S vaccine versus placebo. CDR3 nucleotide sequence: TGTGCCAGCAGTTCGTATCAGCCCCAGCATTTT. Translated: CASSSYQPQHF.